What follows are 25 T cell receptor beta chains derived from one specimen sequenced in a study of blood T cell repertoires in COVID-19 (TCRdb year 2020). Receptors were amplified or captured by the immunoSEQ multiplex PCR assay. TCRdb holds this immuneACCESS table with in-frame rearrangements only. Some clones are missing; in checked studies, unresolved V genes explain under half, and the rest has no known cause. Within this sample are fewer than 350,000 clones, with 86% of them counted one time only. Jointly, the top ten make up 12% of the sample. The material sequenced was peripheral blood. Every receptor here comes from a woman in her 30s with COVID-19, enrolled during active disease.

V is TRBV5-4 and J is TRBJ2-7; 9 positions agree with TRBD1. The CDR3 covers 14 residues. The ends lost 2 bases at V and 5 bases at J; junction bases unmatched: 5. The germline CDR1 and CDR2 sequences are SGHNT and YYREEE (reference sequence). The CDR3 sequence is CASSFGQGPDEQYF. CDR3 DNA: TGTGCCAGCAGCTTCGGACAGGGGCCGGACGAGCAGTACTTC. The full variable domain, in which reference TRBV5-4 and TRBJ2-7 provide the parts outside the CDR3, is ETGVTQSPTHLIKTRGQQVTLRCSSQSGHNTVSWYQQALGQGPQFIFQYYREEENGRGNFPPRFSGLQFPNYSSELNVNALELDDSALYLCASSFGQGPDEQYFGPGTRLTVT.

The V call is TRBV10-1, the J call TRBJ2-6; TRBD2 is a possible D gene (6 bases). Germline CDR1 reads WNHNN; CDR2 reads SYGVQD (reference sequence). The CDR3 covers 14 residues. Trimming took off 10 bases at V and 2 bases at J, with 12 bases between the two ends. CDR3 loop: CATSAGPGANVLTF. The CDR3 region has the DNA TGCGCCACTTCGGCGGGGCCTGGGGCCAACGTCCTGACTTTC.

The chain combines TRBV7-2 with TRBJ1-1; 7 nucleotides agree with TRBD1. V shed 6 bases and J 1 base; nucleotides not matched to a gene: 8. CDR1 is SGHTA and CDR2 is FQGNSA in the germline V gene. This CDR3 comprises 15 residues. The CDR3 region has the DNA TGTGCCAGCAGTCCAGACAGGGTCCGGAACACTGAAGCTTTCTTT. Translated, it gives CASSPDRVRNTEAFF. The variable domain in full, with the rest retrieved from reference TRBV7-2 and TRBJ1-1, is GAGVSQSPSNKVTEKGKDVELRCDPISGHTALYWYRQSLGQGLEFLIYFQGNSAPDKSGLPSDRFSAERTGGSVSTLTIQRTQQEDSAVYLCASSPDRVRNTEAFFGQGTRLTVV.

This chain joins TRBV13 and TRBJ2-2; D not certain. The CDR3 contains 12 residues. Germline CDR1 PRHDT, CDR2 FYEKMQ (reference sequence). The V and J ends lost 8 bases and 5 bases respectively, with 9 bases between them. The CDR3 bases are TGTGCCAGCGGTAGTTGGACCGGGGAGCTGTTTTTT. Protein: CASGSWTGELFF.

The genes are TRBV6-2 or TRBV6-3 and TRBJ2-7; 12 bases are shared with TRBD2. Germline-derived CDR1 and CDR2 are MNHEY and SVGEGT. The CDR3 is 16 amino acids. V was clipped by 3 bases and J by 1 base; unmatched bases: 4. The CDR3 loop is CASSYPSGGASYEQYF. The CDR3 nucleotides read TGTGCCAGCAGTTATCCTAGCGGGGGGGCTTCCTACGAGCAGTACTTC.

The gene calls are TRBV10-1 and TRBJ2-7; 9 bases match TRBD1. The ends lost 6 bases at V and 7 bases at J; junction bases unmatched: 16. The CDR3 extends over 16 amino acids. Germline V gene sequence: CDR1 WNHNN, CDR2 SYGVQD (reference sequence). CDR3 sequence (DNA): TGCGCCAGCAGCGGGACAGGGCCGGTTGGTGTTGTGGAGCAGTACTTC. This translates into CASSGTGPVGVVEQYF.

The chain couples TRBV14 to TRBJ2-2; D is unresolved. The CDR3 sequence is 15 residues long. Deletions cut 2 bases from V and 2 bases from J, with 9 bases between. Per germline, CDR1 SGHDN and CDR2 FVKESK. In DNA, the CDR3 is TGTGCCAGCAGCCAATGGGCCATCAACACCGGGGAGCTGTTTTTT. Protein product: CASSQWAINTGELFF.

The V and J genes are TRBV10-3 and TRBJ1-6; TRBD1 is a possible D gene (6 bases). Per the germline V gene, CDR1 is ENHRY and CDR2 is SYGVKD. Trimming removed 11 bases at V and 5 bases at J, with 16 bases between. The CDR3 sequence is 14 residues long. For the CDR3, the DNA is TGTGCCTCTCGGACAGTATTTGATAATTCACCCCTCCACTTT. Its translation: CASRTVFDNSPLHF.

On this clone itself: This sample includes further DNA sequences coding for the same CDR3. This chain links TRBV6-5 with TRBJ1-1, with TRBD1 matching over 9 bases. This CDR3 region has 12 residues. CDR1 is MNHEY, CDR2 SVGAGI, per germline. V was clipped by 6 bases and J by 5 bases; unmatched bases: 1. CDR3 sequence (DNA): TGTGCCAGCAGCGACAGGGGGACTGAAGCTTTCTTT. Its protein product is CASSDRGTEAFF.

This rearrangement joins TRBV24-1 to TRBJ1-5; D not certain. The V and J ends lost 3 bases and 7 bases respectively, with 6 bases between them. The CDR3 is 12 residues long. From germline, CDR1 is KGHDR and CDR2 SFDVKD. The CDR3 is CATSDPGQPQHF. CDR3 DNA: TGTGCCACCAGTGATCCGGGGCAGCCCCAGCATTTT.

This clone was recorded only once. This chain connects TRBV5-1 to TRBJ1-1; D gene uncertain. V was pared by 2 bases and J by 0 bases, with 11 bases between. This CDR3 region has 15 residues. The germline gives CDR1 SGHRS, CDR2 YFSETQ. CDR3: CASSLSGSMNTEAFF. The DNA for the CDR3 is TGCGCCAGCAGCTTATCGGGGTCGATGAACACTGAAGCTTTCTTT.

A few counts support this clone. V usage is TRBV5-1 and J usage is TRBJ2-2, with 7 bases matching TRBD1. This CDR3 is 17 amino acids long. Germline CDR1 SGHRS, CDR2 YFSETQ. The V segment lost 0 bases and the J segment 4 bases; nucleotides outside the gene matches: 9. CDR3 DNA sequence: TGCGCCAGCAGCTTGGCCGGTAAGGGGGCTCGCACCGGGGAGCTGTTTTTT. Its protein product is CASSLAGKGARTGELFF.

This clone was seen once. This chain's CDR3 is CASRGSPNTEAFF. The CDR3 DNA sequence: TGCGCCAGCAGGGGCAGCCCTAACACTGAAGCTTTCTTT. The chain combines TRBV5-1 with TRBJ1-1; D unresolved. The germline V gene encodes CDR1 SGHRS and CDR2 YFSETQ. Between the trimmed V and J ends, which lost 5 bases and 2 bases, there was a span of 10 bases. The CDR3 is 13 amino acids.

In this sample, this clone turned up a few times. The CDR3 sequence: CASSLLGTEAFF. The CDR3 DNA is TGCGCCAGCAGCTTGCTCGGCACTGAAGCTTTCTTT. The J gene is TRBJ1-1, the V gene TRBV5-1, with unresolved D. This CDR3 comprises 12 residues. The germline V gene encodes CDR1 SGHRS and CDR2 YFSETQ. Trimming shortened V by 1 base and J by 4 bases, and 5 bases separated the two germline ends. The full variable domain, with the rest looked up from reference TRBV5-1 and TRBJ1-1, is KAGVTQTPRYLIKTRGQQVTLSCSPISGHRSVSWYQQTPGQGLQFLFEYFSETQRNKGNFPGRFSGRQFSNSRSEMNVSTLELGDSALYLCASSLLGTEAFFGQGTRLTVV.

This rearrangement joins TRBV7-2 to TRBJ2-3, with D possibly matching TRBD2 (6 bases). V dropped 5 bases and J dropped 6 bases, with 21 bases sitting between them. The CDR3 extends over 16 amino acids. Germline lookup yields CDR1 SGHTA and CDR2 FQGNSA. The CDR3 region has the DNA TGTGCCAGCAGCCCCTTCGGGGGAAATGAGGCGGATACGCAGTATTTT. Translation: CASSPFGGNEADTQYF.

The genes are TRBV14 and TRBJ2-7; TRBD1 might be the D (6 bases). Germline loops: CDR1 SGHDN, CDR2 FVKESK. Between the trimmed V and J ends, which lost 3 bases and 4 bases, there was a span of 13 bases. The CDR3 loop spans 14 amino acids. CDR3: CASSQQGRIYEQYF. CDR3 bases: TGTGCCAGCAGCCAGCAGGGGCGCATATACGAGCAGTACTTC.

In its sample, this clone was seen once. This chain connects TRBV11-2 to TRBJ2-3; 7 bases align to TRBD1. V lost 4 bases, J lost 4 bases, and 8 bases stayed unmatched. This CDR3 region has 15 residues. CDR1 is SGHAT and CDR2 is FQNNGV in the germline V gene. The CDR3 reads CASSSIRGSPDTQYF. The CDR3 nucleotides are TGTGCCAGCAGCTCGATCAGGGGGAGCCCAGATACGCAGTATTTT.

The rearrangement uses TRBV13 and TRBJ2-3; TRBD1 is a possible D gene (6 bases). The length of the CDR3 is 16 residues. Germline-derived CDR1 and CDR2 are PRHDT and FYEKMQ (reference sequence). V was trimmed by 6 bases and J by 2 bases, leaving 18 bases between them. CDR3 sequence: CASSSGTQIPTDTQYF. CDR3 in DNA: TGTGCCAGCAGTTCCGGGACACAGATTCCCACAGATACGCAGTATTTT.

The V call is TRBV18, the J call TRBJ2-3; TRBD1 aligns across 9 bases. This CDR3 has 17 amino acids. Germline-derived CDR1 and CDR2 are KGHSH and LQKENI. J gave up 3 bases and V 6 bases, and 13 bases lay outside the gene matches. CDR3: CASSQPAGTGFTDTQYF. DNA of the CDR3: TGTGCCAGCTCTCAACCCGCAGGGACAGGGTTTACAGATACGCAGTATTTT.

The chain has TRBV3-1 (or the pseudogene TRBV3-2) and TRBJ2-3; D ambiguous. Trimming cost V 6 bases and J 5 bases, with 6 bases left between them. The CDR3 has 11 residues. CDR1 LGHDT and CDR2 YNNKEL come from the germline V gene (reference sequence). Written as DNA, the CDR3 is TGTGCCAGCAGGCGTGGAGATACGCAGTATTTT. This sequence encodes CASRRGDTQYF.

This chain links TRBV11-2 with TRBJ2-5, with 9 bases identical to TRBD2. Germline CDR1 reads SGHAT; CDR2 reads FQNNGV. The CDR3 is 13 residues long. V was clipped by 6 bases and J by 4 bases; unmatched bases: 3. CDR3 in DNA: TGTGCCAGCAGAGATAGCGGGGGAGAGACCCAGTACTTC. It yields the protein CASRDSGGETQYF.

This clone was observed a handful of times. The rearrangement uses TRBV29-1 and TRBJ2-7, with TRBD2 matching 10 bases. The CDR3 extends over 14 amino acids. Germline V gives CDR1 SQVTM, CDR2 ANQGSEA. With V trimmed by 6 bases and J by 0 bases, 5 bases remained unmatched. CDR3 coding DNA: TGCAGCGTCTCTACTAGCGGGGTCTCCTACGAGCAGTACTTC. This sequence encodes CSVSTSGVSYEQYF.

The V and J genes are TRBV28 and TRBJ1-1; a weak D match, TRBD1 (6 bases). The germline CDR1 and CDR2 sequences are MDHEN and SYDVKM. The CDR3 consists of 14 residues. Deletions cut 4 bases from V and 1 base from J, with 10 bases between. Here the CDR3 reads CASSSGGANTEAFF. DNA for the CDR3: TGTGCCAGCAGTTCGGGGGGGGCGAACACTGAAGCTTTCTTT. The variable domain in full, with the rest retrieved from reference TRBV28 and TRBJ1-1, is DVKVTQSSRYLVKRTGEKVFLECVQDMDHENMFWYRQDPGLGLRLIYFSYDVKMKEKGDIPEGYSVSREKKERFSLILESASTNQTSMYLCASSSGGANTEAFFGQGTRLTVV.

J is TRBJ1-2 and V is TRBV25-1, with D possibly matching TRBD1 (5 bases). The CDR3 consists of 13 residues. Germline V gene lookup returns CDR1 MGHDK and CDR2 SYGVNS. The V gene lost 4 bases and the J gene lost 4 bases, with 10 bases spanning the gap. The CDR3 region is CASSAPDSYGYTF. The CDR3 DNA sequence: TGTGCCAGCAGTGCTCCCGACAGCTATGGCTACACCTTC.

This clone has a count of ten or more. The chain uses TRBV27 and TRBJ1-2; 7 bases line up with TRBD1. The CDR3 extends over 14 amino acids. V dropped 4 bases and J dropped 0; count of bases not matched to a gene: 2. Germline CDR1 is MNHEY and CDR2 is SMNVEV (reference sequence). The CDR3 reads CASSSGTANYGYTF. The CDR3 nucleotides read TGTGCCAGCAGTTCAGGGACAGCTAACTATGGCTACACCTTC.